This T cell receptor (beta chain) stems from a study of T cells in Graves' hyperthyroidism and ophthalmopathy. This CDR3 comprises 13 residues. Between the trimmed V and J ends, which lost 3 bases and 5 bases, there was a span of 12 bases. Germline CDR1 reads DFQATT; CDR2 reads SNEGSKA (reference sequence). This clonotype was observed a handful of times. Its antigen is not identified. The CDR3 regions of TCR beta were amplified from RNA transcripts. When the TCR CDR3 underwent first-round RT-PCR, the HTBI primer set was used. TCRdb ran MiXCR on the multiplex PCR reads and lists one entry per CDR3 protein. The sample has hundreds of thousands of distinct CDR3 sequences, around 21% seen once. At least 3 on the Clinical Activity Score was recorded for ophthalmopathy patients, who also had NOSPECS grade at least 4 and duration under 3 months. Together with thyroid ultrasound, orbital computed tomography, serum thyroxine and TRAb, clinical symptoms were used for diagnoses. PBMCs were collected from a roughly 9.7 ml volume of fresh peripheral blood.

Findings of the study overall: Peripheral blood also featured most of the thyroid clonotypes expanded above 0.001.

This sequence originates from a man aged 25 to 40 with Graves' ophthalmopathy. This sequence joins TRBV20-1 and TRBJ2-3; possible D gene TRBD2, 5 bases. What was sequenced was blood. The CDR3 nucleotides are TGCAGTGCTAGGGGCAGTGAGGGAGATACGCAGTATTTT. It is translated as CSARGSEGDTQYF.